The 28 T cell receptor beta chains listed next were all sequenced from one sample in a study of T cell responses to AZD1222 COVID-19 vaccine. Profiled with immunoSEQ multiplex PCR; TCRdb holds only in-frame clones, not every one. The top ten hold roughly 25% of the sample, which has about 96,000 clones, roughly 90% seen once. The sequenced sample was peripheral blood, obtained on day 0 of AZD1222 vaccination. These receptors were taken from an adult in good health.

This chain uses TRBV4-2 with TRBJ2-3; D remains unclear. The germline CDR1 and CDR2 sequences are LGHNA and YNFKEQ. V was pared by 4 bases and J by 6 bases, with 17 bases between. The CDR3 has 15 amino acids. The CDR3 loop is CASSPRQTHRDTQYF. CDR3 sequence (DNA): TGTGCCAGCAGCCCCCGGCAGACTCACCGGGATACGCAGTATTTT.

This clone has a single count. The rearrangement links TRBV4-3 to TRBJ1-4, with a tentative D call TRBD1 (6 bases). This CDR3 is built from 16 residues. Germline V gene sequence: CDR1 LGHNA, CDR2 YSLEER. The V gene lost 0 bases and the J gene lost 5 bases, with 13 bases spanning the gap. The CDR3 reads CASSQDPRTANEKLFF. The CDR3 DNA reads as TGCGCCAGCAGCCAAGATCCAAGGACAGCCAATGAAAAACTGTTTTTT.

J is TRBJ1-2 and V is TRBV19; 8 positions match TRBD1. The ends lost 7 bases at V and 7 bases at J; junction bases unmatched: 5. Germline CDR1 and CDR2: LNHDA and SQIVND (reference sequence). This CDR3 is built from 12 residues. CDR3 residues: CASNDRGGGYTF. DNA of the CDR3: TGTGCCAGTAATGACAGGGGCGGTGGCTACACCTTC.

The V gene is TRBV6-2 or TRBV6-3, the J gene TRBJ2-7; weak D call: TRBD1 (6 bases). Trimming took 2 bases from V and 1 from J, leaving 9 bases between them. CDR3 length: 14 amino acids. CDR1 and CDR2 (germline): MNHEY, SVGEGT. The DNA of the CDR3 is TGTGCCAGCAGTTACGGGGGCGGGTCCTACGAGCAGTACTTC. It is translated as CASSYGGGSYEQYF.

The chain is built from TRBV7-9 and TRBJ1-5; 10 positions agree with TRBD1. V trimming: 5 bases; J trimming: 6 bases; junction bases outside the gene matches: 7. Per germline, CDR1 SEHNR and CDR2 FQNEAQ (reference sequence). The CDR3 spans 15 residues. The CDR3 reads CASSPGTGETQPQHF. CDR3 bases: TGTGCCAGCAGCCCCGGGACAGGGGAAACTCAGCCCCAGCATTTT.

This chain links TRBV23-1 with TRBJ2-1; 11 bases fit TRBD2. TRBV23-1 is an ORF for which the function is uncertain. With 1 base clipped from V and 1 base from J, the junction kept 3 bases outside the gene matches. The CDR3 runs 17 residues. This CDR3 is CASSQFPSGRSYNEQFF. CDR3 coding DNA: TGCGCCAGCAGTCAATTCCCTAGCGGGAGGTCCTACAATGAGCAGTTCTTC.

This clone was seen once. The J gene is TRBJ1-6, the V gene TRBV6-1; D unclear. The CDR3 has 20 amino acids. Trimming removed 4 bases from V and 0 bases from J, with 22 bases in between. Per the germline V gene, CDR1 is MNHNS and CDR2 is SASEGT. In nucleotides, the CDR3 is TGTGCCAGCAGTGGCTCCCGCCCCTGGACGGCGAGCTCCTATAATTCACCCCTCCACTTT. Protein product: CASSGSRPWTASSYNSPLHF.

The V call is TRBV2, the J call TRBJ2-2; no definite D call. This CDR3 has 16 amino acids. Germline V lookup: CDR1 SNHLY, CDR2 FYNNEI. Trimming cost V 4 bases and J 2 bases, with 14 bases left between them. The DNA of the CDR3 is TGTGCCAGCAGTGGTGGGATGGCGGTAAACACCGGGGAGCTGTTTTTT. Residues: CASSGGMAVNTGELFF.

The rearrangement links TRBV6-5 to TRBJ2-7; 9 nucleotides agree with TRBD2. Germline V gene sequence: CDR1 MNHEY, CDR2 SVGAGI. The CDR3 runs 14 residues. The V and J ends lost 6 bases and 6 bases, in that order; junction bases with no gene match: 9. CDR3 bases: TGTGCCAGCAGATCCCCGGGACTAGCTTCCGAGCAGTACTTC. Protein product: CASRSPGLASEQYF.

The chain couples TRBV7-9 to TRBJ2-7; D not certain. Germline CDR1 and CDR2: SEHNR and FQNEAQ (reference sequence). The CDR3 spans 13 residues. V lost 0 bases to trimming and J lost 4 bases, with 7 bases between them. CDR3 loop: CASSLATTYEQYF. Here the CDR3 DNA reads TGTGCCAGCAGCTTAGCGACAACTTACGAGCAGTACTTC. The full variable domain, completed using reference TRBV7-9 and TRBJ2-7, is DTGVSQNPRHKITKRGQNVTFRCDPISEHNRLYWYRQTLGQGPEFLTYFQNEAQLEKSRLLSDRFSAERPKGSFSTLEIQRTEQGDSAMYLCASSLATTYEQYFGPGTRLTVT.

A single count supports this clone. The chain employs TRBV25-1 and TRBJ1-1; D is undetermined. Germline V gives CDR1 MGHDK, CDR2 SYGVNS. The V end was cut by 5 bases, the J end by 2 bases, with 18 bases between. CDR3 size: 16 residues. CDR3: CASSPQRPVENTEAFF. The CDR3 coding sequence is TGTGCCAGCAGTCCCCAAAGGCCAGTGGAAAACACTGAAGCTTTCTTT.

This clone was seen a few times. The chain couples TRBV6-5 to TRBJ2-7, with 10 nucleotides matching TRBD1. Trimming cost V 6 bases and J 2 bases; bases outside gene matches: 7. The CDR3 has 15 residues. The germline V gene encodes CDR1 MNHEY and CDR2 SVGAGI. This chain's CDR3 is CASSWVGQGTYEQYF. The CDR3 DNA reads as TGTGCCAGCAGCTGGGTGGGACAGGGGACCTACGAGCAGTACTTC.

J is TRBJ1-4 and V is TRBV6-5, with D uncertain. CDR3 length: 15 residues. CDR1 is MNHEY, CDR2 SVGAGI, per germline. V shed 0 bases and J shed 3 bases, with 8 bases lying between them. CDR3 in DNA: TGTGCCAGCAGTTACTCTGGGAATGCTAATGAAAAACTGTTTTTT. This gives the protein CASSYSGNANEKLFF.

This chain joins TRBV24-1 and TRBJ2-3; 14 bases line up with TRBD2. The CDR3 contains 14 residues. CDR1 and CDR2 (germline): KGHDR, SFDVKD. The trim removed 10 bases at V and 5 bases at J, leaving 4 bases unmatched. In DNA, the CDR3 is TGTGCCACAGGACTAGCGGGAGGAGAAGATACGCAGTATTTT. Translating it yields CATGLAGGEDTQYF.

The chain links TRBV4-3 to TRBJ2-5, with TRBD2 matching over 8 bases. Trimming took 3 bases from V and 0 from J; bases not matched to a gene: 3. Germline-derived CDR1 and CDR2 are LGHNA and YSLEER. The CDR3 is 15 amino acids. The CDR3 DNA reads TGCGCCAGCAGCCAGAATAGCGGGAACCAAGAGACCCAGTACTTC. Amino acids: CASSQNSGNQETQYF.

The chain carries TRBV6-4 and TRBJ2-1; TRBD1 agrees at 7 bases. CDR1 is MRHNA and CDR2 is SNTAGT in the germline V gene. This CDR3 is 14 amino acids long. The trim removed 5 bases at V and 0 bases at J, leaving 1 base unmatched. CDR3 sequence: CASSRDSSYNEQFF. CDR3 sequence (DNA): TGTGCCAGCAGTCGGGACAGCTCCTACAATGAGCAGTTCTTC.

This clone showed up just a few times. The DNA for the CDR3 is TGTGCCAGCAGTTACAATCCAGATAGCAATCAGCCCCAGCATTTT. As protein: CASSYNPDSNQPQHF. The rearrangement links TRBV6-2 or TRBV6-3 to TRBJ1-5; unclear D gene. This CDR3 is built from 15 residues. V gave up 2 bases and J gave up 0 bases, with 8 bases separating them. Germline V gene sequence: CDR1 MNHEY, CDR2 SVGEGT.

DNA of the CDR3: TGTGCCAGCAGTTCGGGACAGACGAGCTCCTATAATTCACCCCTCCACTTT. Translation gives CASSSGQTSSYNSPLHF. The rearrangement joins TRBV28 to TRBJ1-6; 7 bases map to TRBD1. Per the germline V gene, CDR1 is MDHEN and CDR2 is SYDVKM. This CDR3 spans 17 amino acids. V dropped 4 bases and J dropped 0; count of bases not matched to a gene: 6.

This clone showed up just once. V usage is TRBV27 and J usage is TRBJ2-7, with D perhaps matching TRBD1 or TRBD2 (5 bases each). V lost 3 bases and J lost 7, with 13 bases in between. Per germline, CDR1 MNHEY and CDR2 SMNVEV (reference sequence). The CDR3 has 13 amino acids. CDR3 sequence: CASSLGTEGEQYF. CDR3 sequence (DNA): TGTGCCAGCAGTTTGGGGACCGAGGGGGAGCAGTACTTC.

The chain carries TRBV4-3 and TRBJ1-2, with D maybe TRBD1 (5 bases). V shed 4 bases and J shed 3 bases, with 15 bases lying between them. The CDR3 sequence is 15 residues long. The germline CDR1 and CDR2 sequences are LGHNA and YSLEER. CDR3 residues: CASSLQRGGDYGYTF. For the CDR3, the DNA is TGCGCCAGCAGCCTCCAACGGGGAGGGGACTATGGCTACACCTTC.

This sequence joins TRBV7-9 and TRBJ1-2; D gene ambiguous. CDR1 and CDR2 from the germline V gene are SEHNR and FQNEAQ (reference sequence). Trimming took 1 base from V and 5 from J, leaving 14 bases between them. CDR3 size: 15 residues. For the CDR3, the DNA is TGTGCCAGCAGCTTAGGCGTAGCGGGAAGGTATGGCTACACCTTC. Protein sequence: CASSLGVAGRYGYTF.

This rearrangement joins TRBV6-5 to TRBJ2-7, with D perhaps being TRBD1 or TRBD2 (5 bases each). The CDR3 consists of 14 residues. V lost 7 bases and J 0 bases, leaving 13 bases between the germline ends. Germline CDR1 MNHEY, CDR2 SVGAGI. CDR3 loop: CASKRAGRSYEQYF. CDR3 DNA sequence: TGTGCCAGCAAGAGGGCAGGGCGCTCCTACGAGCAGTACTTC.

This clone was found once. V is TRBV3-1 (or the pseudogene TRBV3-2) and J is TRBJ2-1; 8 bases map to TRBD2. V trimming: 4 bases; J trimming: 5 bases; junction bases outside the gene matches: 10. The V gene's germline CDR1 is LGHDT and CDR2 YNNKEL (reference sequence). The CDR3 is 16 amino acids. In nucleotides, the CDR3 is TGTGCCAGCAGCCCCGCAGCGGGAGCGGGAAACAATGAGCAGTTCTTC. It specifies CASSPAAGAGNNEQFF.

The chain recombines TRBV5-4 with TRBJ1-1, with D perhaps TRBD1 (5 bases). Germline V lookup: CDR1 SGHNT, CDR2 YYREEE (reference sequence). The CDR3 is 14 residues long. With 6 bases removed from V and 4 bases from J, the gap between germline ends came to 16 bases. The CDR3, as DNA: TGTGCCAGCACCAATAGAGGGGTGGGCACTGAAGCTTTCTTT. It encodes CASTNRGVGTEAFF.

The chain uses TRBV24-1 and TRBJ2-3; D not certain. Germline V gene sequence: CDR1 KGHDR, CDR2 SFDVKD. V was cut by 2 bases and J by 1 base, with 12 bases left in between. The CDR3 covers 16 residues. As DNA, the CDR3 is TGTGCCACCAGTGATTCCTTGACGGGTCGCACAGATACGCAGTATTTT. Its translation: CATSDSLTGRTDTQYF.

The rearrangement joins TRBV3-1 (or the pseudogene TRBV3-2) to TRBJ2-5; D may be TRBD1 or TRBD2 (5 bases each). V was cut by 0 bases and J by 4 bases, with 15 bases left in between. In germline, CDR1 is LGHDT, CDR2 YNNKEL (reference sequence). The CDR3 spans 16 residues. CDR3 nucleotides: TGTGCCAGCAGCCAAGATCGAGTCATGAGGGGAGAGACCCAGTACTTC. Residues: CASSQDRVMRGETQYF.

The CDR3 spells CASSHPTVNYGYTF. DNA of the CDR3: TGTGCCAGCTCACACCCCACCGTAAACTATGGCTACACCTTC. The V gene is TRBV18, the J gene TRBJ1-2; D not resolved. Trimming stripped 4 bases from V and 2 bases from J, with 11 bases between. This CDR3 contains 14 residues. Germline V gene lookup returns CDR1 KGHSH and CDR2 LQKENI.

The J gene is TRBJ2-1, the V gene TRBV7-8, with TRBD2 matching over 7 bases. The V gene's germline CDR1 is SGHVS and CDR2 FQNEAQ. J was trimmed by 7 bases and V by 2 bases; bases with no gene match: 8. The CDR3 runs to 15 residues. In DNA, the CDR3 is TGTGCCAGCAGCTTAAGGGGCCGGGGAGGGAATGAGCAGTTCTTC. It translates to CASSLRGRGGNEQFF.